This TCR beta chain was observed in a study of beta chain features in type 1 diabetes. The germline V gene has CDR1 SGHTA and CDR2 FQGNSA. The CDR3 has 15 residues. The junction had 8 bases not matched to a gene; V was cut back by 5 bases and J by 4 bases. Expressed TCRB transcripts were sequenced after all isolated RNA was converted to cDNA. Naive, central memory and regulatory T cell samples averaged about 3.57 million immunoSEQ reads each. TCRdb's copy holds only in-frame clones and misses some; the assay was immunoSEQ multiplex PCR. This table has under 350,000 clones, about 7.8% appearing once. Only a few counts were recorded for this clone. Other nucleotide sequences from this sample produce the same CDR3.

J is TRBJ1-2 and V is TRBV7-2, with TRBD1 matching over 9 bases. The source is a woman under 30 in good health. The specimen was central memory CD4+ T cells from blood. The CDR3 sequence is CASSPRTGDSYGYTF. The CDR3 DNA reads TGTGCCAGCAGCCCTCGGACAGGGGACTCCTATGGCTACACCTTC.